Below, 5 T cell receptor beta chains from the same sample are listed, as sequenced in a study. A single record per CDR3 protein comes from TCRdb applying MiXCR to the RT-PCR reads. The data contain hundreds of thousands of distinct CDR3 sequences, 14% of them singletons. The sample was memory CD4+ T cells from blood. All receptors derive from a female donor in good health, serving as a healthy control.

This clonotype was found a few times. The chain uses TRBV18 and TRBJ2-7; the D is unclear. CDR3 length equals 12 residues. The ends were cut back, 0 bases at V and 7 bases at J, with 7 bases in the middle. Germline CDR1 and CDR2: KGHSH and LQKENI. The CDR3 DNA sequence: TGTGCCAGCTCACCACCGGGTAGGGAGCAGTACTTC. As protein: CASSPPGREQYF.

CDR3 bases: TGTGCCAGCAGACTGCCGACCCACTATGGCTACACCTTC. It translates to CASRLPTHYGYTF. The V call is TRBV28, the J call TRBJ1-2; D is unclear. The V end lost 6 bases, the J end lost 3 bases, and 11 bases lay between the germline ends. This CDR3 has 13 amino acids. Germline CDR1 reads MDHEN; CDR2 reads SYDVKM.

This clonotype appeared many times. This CDR3 is CASSIGLAGGETQYF. The CDR3 bases are TGTGCCAGCAGCATCGGACTAGCGGGAGGTGAGACCCAGTACTTC. This chain joins TRBV7-2 and TRBJ2-5, with TRBD2 matching over 14 bases. V shed 5 bases and J 5 bases; nucleotides not matched to a gene: 4. The CDR3 spans 15 residues. CDR1 is SGHTA, CDR2 FQGNSA, per germline.

This clonotype appeared many times. The chain links TRBV20-1 to TRBJ2-2; D possibly matches TRBD1 or TRBD2 (5 bases each). CDR1 DFQATT and CDR2 SNEGSKA come from the germline V gene (reference sequence). V shed 1 base and J shed 2 bases, with 11 bases lying between them. The CDR3 totals 15 residues. This CDR3 reads CSARVFGTNTGELFF. The CDR3 DNA follows: TGCAGTGCTAGAGTTTTCGGGACCAACACCGGGGAGCTGTTTTTT.

Many counts were recorded for this clonotype. The V and J genes are TRBV20-1 and TRBJ2-3; D may be TRBD2 (7 bases). V gave up 6 bases and J gave up 3 bases, with 19 bases separating them. From germline, CDR1 is DFQATT and CDR2 SNEGSKA (reference sequence). The CDR3 spans 15 residues. In nucleotides, the CDR3 is TGCAGTGCCTCTAAGGGGGGGTTTGGGACAGATACGCAGTATTTT. This encodes CSASKGGFGTDTQYF.